This TCR beta chain was obtained from a study of metastatic and nonmetastatic thyroid tumors (TCRdb year 2020). Study-level background: Repertoires were compared across peripheral blood and tumor or nodule tissue samples from malignant and benign thyroid patients. The study at large found these results: In both blood and tumor samples, malignant tumors were reported to have significantly higher TCR beta diversity than benign nodules.

For this chain, trimming is 7 bases at the V end and 7 bases at the J end, and the number of junction bases without a gene match is 5. From the cysteine through the phenylalanine, the CDR3 covers 14 amino acids. The only DNA kept is the CDR3, 42 bases in frame from the first base. CDR1 SNHLY and CDR2 FYNNEI are derived from the germline V gene. The sample holds many counts of this clone. What this receptor recognizes is not known. Base quality data are lacking; no much larger clone is found one base away. Libraries were built with PCR. TCRdb shows the sequencer as Illumina HiSeq 4000. High-throughput sequencing was used to profile the CDR3 region of the TCR beta-chain in every patient. As for the original processing: The researchers built a classifier to tell apart papillary thyroid cancer patients with distant metastasis, based on CDR3 differences among clinicopathological groups. The Shannon index was used to measure repertoire diversity, and the Morisita-Horn index was used to measure how similar tumor and blood repertoires were. TCRdb reprocessing: public reads trimmed at Q25 with fastp, clones called with MiXCR, in-frame beta chains kept. These V and J calls originate from TCRdb's pipeline instead of the authors' own analysis. This sample gives about 40,000 clones in total; about 10% of them show up just once. The ten largest account for under 30% of the sample.

None of the patients had been given any treatment before thyroid surgery. Patient clinical samples collected from about 2011 to 2019 were retrospectively analysed using T-cell receptor beta sequencing. Sequenced: blood. The chain was built from TRBV2 and TRBJ2-1; 12 junctional bases match TRBD2. The sequence derives from a female donor with papillary thyroid cancer or a benign thyroid nodule (not recorded which). Some clones in this sample may be carry-over from other donors' samples. The DNA sequence is TGTGCCAGCAAACTAGCGGGAGGCTGGAATGAGCAGTTCTTC. This is translated as CASKLAGGWNEQFF.